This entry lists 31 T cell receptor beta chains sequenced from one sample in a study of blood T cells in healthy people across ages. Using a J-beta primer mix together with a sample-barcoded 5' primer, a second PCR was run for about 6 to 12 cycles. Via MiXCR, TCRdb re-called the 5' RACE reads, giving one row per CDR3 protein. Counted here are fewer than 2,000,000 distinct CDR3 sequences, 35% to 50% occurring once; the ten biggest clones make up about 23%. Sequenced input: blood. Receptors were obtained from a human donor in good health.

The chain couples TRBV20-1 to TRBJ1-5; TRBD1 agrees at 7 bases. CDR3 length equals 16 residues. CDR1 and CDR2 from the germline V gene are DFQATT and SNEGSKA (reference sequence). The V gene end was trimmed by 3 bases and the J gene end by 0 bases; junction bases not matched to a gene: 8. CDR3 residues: CSASRDSANSNQPQHF. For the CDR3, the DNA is TGCAGTGCTAGCCGGGACAGTGCCAATAGCAATCAGCCCCAGCATTTT.

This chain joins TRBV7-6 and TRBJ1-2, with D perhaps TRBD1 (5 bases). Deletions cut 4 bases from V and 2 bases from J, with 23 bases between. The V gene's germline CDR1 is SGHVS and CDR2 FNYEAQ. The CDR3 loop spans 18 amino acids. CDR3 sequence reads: CASSSLLGVDSPNYGYTF. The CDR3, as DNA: TGTGCCAGCAGCTCCCTCTTGGGGGTCGACAGCCCCAACTATGGCTACACCTTC.

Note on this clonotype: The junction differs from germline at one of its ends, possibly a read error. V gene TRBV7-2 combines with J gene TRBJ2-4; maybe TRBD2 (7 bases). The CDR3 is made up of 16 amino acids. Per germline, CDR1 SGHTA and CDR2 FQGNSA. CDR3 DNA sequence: TGTGCCGGCAGCTTAAGGGGGGGACGGGTCAAAAACATTCAGTACTTC. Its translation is CAGSLRGGRVKNIQYF.

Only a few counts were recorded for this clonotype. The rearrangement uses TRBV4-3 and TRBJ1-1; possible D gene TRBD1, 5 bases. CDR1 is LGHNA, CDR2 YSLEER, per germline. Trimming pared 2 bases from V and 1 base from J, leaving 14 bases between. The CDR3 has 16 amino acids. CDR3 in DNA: TGCGCCAGCAGCCAAAGAACGGGACGGTCGAACACTGAAGCTTTCTTT. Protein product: CASSQRTGRSNTEAFF.

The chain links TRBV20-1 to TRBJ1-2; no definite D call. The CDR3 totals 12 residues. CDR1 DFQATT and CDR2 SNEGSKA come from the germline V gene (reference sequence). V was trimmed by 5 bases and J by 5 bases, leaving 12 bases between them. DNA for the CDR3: TGCAGTGCTCACTCCTGGACGTATGGCTACACCTTC. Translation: CSAHSWTYGYTF.

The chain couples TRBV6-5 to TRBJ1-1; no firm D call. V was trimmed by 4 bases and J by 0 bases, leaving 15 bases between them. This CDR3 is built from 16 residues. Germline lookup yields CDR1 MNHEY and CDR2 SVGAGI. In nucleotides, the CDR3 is TGTGCCAGCAGTTTCGCCGTTCCAGAATTGAACACTGAAGCTTTCTTT. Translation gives CASSFAVPELNTEAFF.

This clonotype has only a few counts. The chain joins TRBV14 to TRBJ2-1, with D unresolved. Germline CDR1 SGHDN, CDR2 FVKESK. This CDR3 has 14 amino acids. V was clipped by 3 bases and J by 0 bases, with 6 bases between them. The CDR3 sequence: CASSHLSSYNEQFF. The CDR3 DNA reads TGTGCCAGCAGCCATCTTAGCTCCTACAATGAGCAGTTCTTC.

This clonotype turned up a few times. In DNA form, the CDR3 reads TGTGCCAGCAGTGGATCCGAAAACATTCAGTACTTC. Its protein product is CASSGSENIQYF. V and J are TRBV9 and TRBJ2-4; D remains ambiguous. Germline V lookup: CDR1 SGDLS, CDR2 YYNGEE. The CDR3 extends over 12 amino acids. V lost 5 bases and J lost 5, with 8 bases in between.

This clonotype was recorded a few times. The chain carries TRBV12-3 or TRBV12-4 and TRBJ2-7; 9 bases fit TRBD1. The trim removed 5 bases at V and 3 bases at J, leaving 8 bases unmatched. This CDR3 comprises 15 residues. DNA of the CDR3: TGTGCCAGCAGTCCCACAGGGGGCAATGTCTACGAGCAGTACTTC. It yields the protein CASSPTGGNVYEQYF.

CDR3 sequence: CASSYSTQGITEAFF. The CDR3 DNA reads TGTGCCAGCAGTTACTCGACACAGGGGATCACTGAAGCTTTCTTT. The chain links TRBV6-5 to TRBJ1-1; 7 bases are shared with TRBD1. CDR1 and CDR2 (germline): MNHEY, SVGAGI. The CDR3 loop spans 15 amino acids. Unmatched junction bases numbered 5, after V lost 0 bases and J lost 4 bases.

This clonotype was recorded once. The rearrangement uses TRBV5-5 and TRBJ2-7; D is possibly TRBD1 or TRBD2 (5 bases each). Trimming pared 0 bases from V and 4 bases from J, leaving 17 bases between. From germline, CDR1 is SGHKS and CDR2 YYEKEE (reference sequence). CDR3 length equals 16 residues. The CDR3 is CASSLVGTSNNYEQYF. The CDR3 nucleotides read TGTGCCAGCAGCTTGGTGGGGACCTCGAACAATTACGAGCAGTACTTC.

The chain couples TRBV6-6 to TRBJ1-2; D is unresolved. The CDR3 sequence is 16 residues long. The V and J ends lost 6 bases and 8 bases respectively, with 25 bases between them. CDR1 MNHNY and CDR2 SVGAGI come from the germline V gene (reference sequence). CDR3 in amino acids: CASSTGRAHISRGYTF. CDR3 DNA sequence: TGTGCCAGCAGCACCGGACGGGCCCACATTTCCAGGGGCTACACCTTC.

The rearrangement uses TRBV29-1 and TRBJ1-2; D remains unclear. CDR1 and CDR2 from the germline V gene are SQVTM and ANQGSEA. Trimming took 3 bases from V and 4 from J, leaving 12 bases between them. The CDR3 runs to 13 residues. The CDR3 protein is CSVEFSPLYGYTF. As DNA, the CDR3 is TGCAGCGTTGAGTTCAGCCCGCTCTATGGCTACACCTTC.

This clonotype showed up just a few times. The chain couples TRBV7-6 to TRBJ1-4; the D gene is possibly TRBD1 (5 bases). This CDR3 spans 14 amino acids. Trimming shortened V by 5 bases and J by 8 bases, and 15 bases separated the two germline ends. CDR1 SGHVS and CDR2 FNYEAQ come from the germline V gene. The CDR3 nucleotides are TGTGCCAGCAGCCCTGCGGGGGATGGGGAAAAACTGTTTTTT. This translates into CASSPAGDGEKLFF.

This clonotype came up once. In DNA form, the CDR3 reads TGTGCCAGCAGGGGCAGCGGGGGAGCCTACGAGCAGTACTTC. Translation gives CASRGSGGAYEQYF. J is TRBJ2-7 and V is TRBV28; TRBD2 matches at 8 bases. Germline loops: CDR1 MDHEN, CDR2 SYDVKM. The length of the CDR3 is 14 residues. The V segment lost 6 bases and the J segment 2 bases; nucleotides outside the gene matches: 6.

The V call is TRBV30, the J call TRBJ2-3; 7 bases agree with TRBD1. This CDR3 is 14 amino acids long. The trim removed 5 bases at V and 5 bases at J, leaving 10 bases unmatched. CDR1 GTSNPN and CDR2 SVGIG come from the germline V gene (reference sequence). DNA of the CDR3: TGTGCCTGGCAACAGGGGTTGATTGGAGATACGCAGTATTTT. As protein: CAWQQGLIGDTQYF. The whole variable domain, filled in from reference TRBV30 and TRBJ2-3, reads SQTIHQWPATLVQPVGSPLSLECTVEGTSNPNLYWYRQAAGRGLQLLFYSVGIGQISSEVPQNLSASRPQDRQFILSSKKLLLSDSGFYLCAWQQGLIGDTQYFGPGTRLTVL.

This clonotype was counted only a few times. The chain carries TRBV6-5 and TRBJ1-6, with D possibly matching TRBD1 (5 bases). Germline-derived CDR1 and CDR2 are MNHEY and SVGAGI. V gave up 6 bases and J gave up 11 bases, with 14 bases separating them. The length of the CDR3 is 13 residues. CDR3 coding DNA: TGTGCCAGCAGCTTCCGACAGAATACACCCCTCCACTTT. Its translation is CASSFRQNTPLHF.

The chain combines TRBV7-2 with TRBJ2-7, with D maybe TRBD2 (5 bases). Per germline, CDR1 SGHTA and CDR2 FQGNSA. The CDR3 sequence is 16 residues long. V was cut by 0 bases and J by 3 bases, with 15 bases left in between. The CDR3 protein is CASSLAHGGRVYEQYF. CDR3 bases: TGTGCCAGCAGCTTAGCGCACGGAGGCAGAGTCTACGAGCAGTACTTC.

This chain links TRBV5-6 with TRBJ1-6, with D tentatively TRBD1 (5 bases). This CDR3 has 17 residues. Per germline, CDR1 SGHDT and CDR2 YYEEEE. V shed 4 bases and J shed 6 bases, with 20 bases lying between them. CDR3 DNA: TGTGCCAGCAGCGACAGAACGTTCCAGTATCTTAATTCACCCCTCCACTTT. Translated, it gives CASSDRTFQYLNSPLHF.

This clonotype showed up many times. The CDR3 region is CSARVSGSDTQYF. The DNA for the CDR3 is TGCAGTGCTAGGGTTTCGGGGTCGGATACGCAGTATTTT. The chain carries TRBV20-1 and TRBJ2-3; D might be TRBD2 (5 bases). There are 13 residues in the CDR3. The V and J ends lost 3 bases and 6 bases respectively, with 13 bases between them. Germline V CDR1 and CDR2: DFQATT, SNEGSKA (reference sequence).

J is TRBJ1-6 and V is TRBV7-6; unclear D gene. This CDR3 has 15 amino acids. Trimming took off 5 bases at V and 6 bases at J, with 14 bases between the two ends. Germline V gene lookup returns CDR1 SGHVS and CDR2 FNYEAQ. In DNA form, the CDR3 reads TGTGCCAGCAGCCTAAATTCACCAACTAATTCACCCCTCCACTTT. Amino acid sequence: CASSLNSPTNSPLHF.

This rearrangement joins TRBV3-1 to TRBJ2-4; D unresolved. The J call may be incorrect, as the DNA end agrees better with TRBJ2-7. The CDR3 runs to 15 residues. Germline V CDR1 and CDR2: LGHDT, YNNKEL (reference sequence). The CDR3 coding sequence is TGTGCCAGCAGCCAAGCCCCGGACGAATCCTACGAGCAGTACTTC. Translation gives CASSQAPDESYEQYF.

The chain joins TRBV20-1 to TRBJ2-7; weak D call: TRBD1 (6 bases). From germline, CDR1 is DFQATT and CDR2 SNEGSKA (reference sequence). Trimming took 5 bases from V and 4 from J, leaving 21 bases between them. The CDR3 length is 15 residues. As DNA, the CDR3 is TGCAGTGCTTCCGTAAAGGGCAGGGGAGAATACGAGCAGTACTTC. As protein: CSASVKGRGEYEQYF.

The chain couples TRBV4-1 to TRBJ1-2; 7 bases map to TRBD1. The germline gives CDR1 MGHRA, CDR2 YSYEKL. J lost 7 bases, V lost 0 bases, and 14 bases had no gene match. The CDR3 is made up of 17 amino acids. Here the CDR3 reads CASSQDFTTGTGSGYTF. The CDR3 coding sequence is TGCGCCAGCAGCCAAGACTTTACGACAGGGACTGGTAGTGGCTACACCTTC.

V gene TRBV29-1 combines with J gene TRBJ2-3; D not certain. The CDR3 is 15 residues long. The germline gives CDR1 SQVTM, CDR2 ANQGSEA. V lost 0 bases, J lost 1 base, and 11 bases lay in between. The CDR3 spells CSVEDSFWGTDTQYF. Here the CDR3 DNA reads TGCAGCGTTGAAGACTCCTTCTGGGGCACAGATACGCAGTATTTT.

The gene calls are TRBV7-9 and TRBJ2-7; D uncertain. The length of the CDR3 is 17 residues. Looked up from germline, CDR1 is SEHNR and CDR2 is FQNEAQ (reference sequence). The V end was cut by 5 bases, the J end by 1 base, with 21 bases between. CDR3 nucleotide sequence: TGTGCCAGCAGCCAGACAAGGCCCCTGAATCCTTCCTACGAGCAGTACTTC. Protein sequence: CASSQTRPLNPSYEQYF.

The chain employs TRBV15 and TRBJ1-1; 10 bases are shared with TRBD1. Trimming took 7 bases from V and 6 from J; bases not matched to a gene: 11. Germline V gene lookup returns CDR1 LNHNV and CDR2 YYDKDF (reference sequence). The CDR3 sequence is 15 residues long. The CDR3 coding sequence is TGTGCCACCATCAATCAGGACAGGGGGTTGGCTGAAGCTTTCTTT. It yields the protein CATINQDRGLAEAFF.

The CDR3 DNA reads as TGTGCCAGCAGCTTAGATTCATCAGGGGTGCAAGGCTACACCTTC. Its translation is CASSLDSSGVQGYTF. This chain joins TRBV7-9 and TRBJ1-2, with D perhaps TRBD1 (6 bases). Looked up from germline, CDR1 is SEHNR and CDR2 is FQNEAQ (reference sequence). Between the trimmed V and J ends, which lost 1 base and 8 bases, there was a span of 17 bases. This CDR3 is 15 amino acids long.

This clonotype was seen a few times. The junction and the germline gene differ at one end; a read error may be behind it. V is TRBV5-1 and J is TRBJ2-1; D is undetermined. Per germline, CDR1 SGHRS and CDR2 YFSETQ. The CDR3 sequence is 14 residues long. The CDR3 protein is CVSSLEPVYNEQFF. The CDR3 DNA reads TGCGTCAGCAGCTTGGAACCCGTATACAATGAGCAGTTCTTC.

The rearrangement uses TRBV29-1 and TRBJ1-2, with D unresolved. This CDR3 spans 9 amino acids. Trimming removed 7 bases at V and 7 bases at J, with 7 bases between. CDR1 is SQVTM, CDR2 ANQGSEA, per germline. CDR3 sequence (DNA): TGCAGCGCGGACGCTGGCTACACCTTC. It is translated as CSADAGYTF.

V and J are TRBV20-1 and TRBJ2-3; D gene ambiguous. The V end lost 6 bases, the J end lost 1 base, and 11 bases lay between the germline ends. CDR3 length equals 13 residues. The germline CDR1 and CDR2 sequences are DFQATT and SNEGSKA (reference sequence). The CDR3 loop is CSAVPYGTDTQYF. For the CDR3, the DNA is TGCAGTGCCGTGCCTTATGGCACAGATACGCAGTATTTT.